This TCR beta chain was recorded in a study of tumor-infiltrating lymphocytes in oesophageal squamous cell carcinoma. Per germline, CDR1 MGHRA and CDR2 YSYEKL. The CDR3 sequence is 16 residues long. V was clipped by 3 bases and J by 6 bases, with 17 bases between them. TCRdb independently ran MiXCR on the PCR reads; one entry per CDR3 protein. Of some 16,000 distinct CDR3 sequences listed, roughly 50% are singletons. In this sample, this clonotype is medium-sized (0.01 to 0.1%). This receptor was taken from a male donor with esophageal squamous cell carcinoma. The sequencing sample was made of esophageal tumor tissue. V and J are TRBV4-1 and TRBJ1-4; perhaps TRBD1 as D (5 bases). For the CDR3, the DNA is TGCGCCAGCAGCCAGGGATACGGGACTGTGGATGAAAAACTGTTTTTT. This gives the protein CASSQGYGTVDEKLFF.